This TCR beta chain appears in the sequencing data of a study of OX40 agonist ivuxolimab in advanced cancers. The overall study: Checkpoint inhibitors had been given previously to approximately 41% of patients. General study points: With doses of 0.1 to 3.0 mg/kg, CD4+ and CD8+ blood T cells had undergone clonal expansion by week 6.

Assay used: immunoSEQ multiplex PCR; TCRdb lists only in-frame clones, some missing. The data contain tens of thousands of clones, 75% to 90% of them singletons. V lost 10 bases and J 3 bases, leaving 16 bases between the germline ends. There are 13 residues in the CDR3. Germline V gives CDR1 SNHLY, CDR2 FYNNEI. With regard to this clone: The antigen is not known.

The chain uses TRBV2 and TRBJ2-7; D tentatively fits TRBD1 or TRBD2 (5 bases each). This sequence was found in an adult with an advanced solid tumor such as melanoma, head and neck, liver or kidney cancer. The starting material was CD4+ or CD8+ T cells sorted from blood, obtained in a trial of the OX40 agonist ivuxolimab. This CDR3 is CATRAGTHYEQYF. The CDR3, as DNA: TGTGCCACCCGAGCCGGGACCCACTACGAGCAGTACTTC.